What follows are 32 T cell receptor beta chains derived from one specimen sequenced in a study of metastatic and nonmetastatic thyroid tumors. TCRdb recomputed clones from the PCR reads via MiXCR. Of about 15,000 clones in the sample, roughly 23% were seen once. None of the patients had undergone any treatment ahead of thyroid surgery. The source material was tumor tissue. The receptors originated from a female donor with papillary thyroid cancer or a benign thyroid nodule (not recorded which). Some clones in this sample may be carry-over from other donors' samples.

This clone is classed as medium-sized. The chain couples TRBV11-3 to TRBJ1-5, with a tentative D call TRBD1 (5 bases). Trimming shortened V by 9 bases and J by 5 bases, and 17 bases separated the two germline ends. The CDR3 extends over 14 amino acids. Germline V lookup: CDR1 SGHNT, CDR2 YENEEA. CDR3 bases: TGTGCCAGTACCTCGACAGCCTTTTATCAGCCCCAGCATTTT. Its protein product is CASTSTAFYQPQHF.

At least ten counts were recorded for this clone. CDR3 sequence reads: CASSLGQNTEAFF. The CDR3 region has the DNA TGTGCCAGCAGTTTGGGGCAAAACACTGAAGCTTTCTTT. The V gene is TRBV12-3 or TRBV12-4, the J gene TRBJ1-1, with D tentatively TRBD1 (5 bases). The ends were cut back, 3 bases at V and 2 bases at J, with 7 bases in the middle. The length of the CDR3 is 13 residues.

This chain connects TRBV20-1 to TRBJ2-5; 8 positions match TRBD2. Germline V gene lookup returns CDR1 DFQATT and CDR2 SNEGSKA (reference sequence). This CDR3 has 18 residues. Trimming cost V 0 bases and J 2 bases; bases outside gene matches: 14. The CDR3 loop is CSAREMRGSGGGQETQYF. The CDR3 DNA is TGCAGTGCTAGAGAGATGAGGGGAAGCGGGGGAGGGCAAGAGACCCAGTACTTC.

V gene TRBV2 combines with J gene TRBJ2-7, with 7 bases matching TRBD1. Looked up from germline, CDR1 is SNHLY and CDR2 is FYNNEI. The CDR3 runs 15 residues. J was trimmed by 4 bases and V by 6 bases; bases with no gene match: 12. The CDR3 loop reads CASRSPGQFAYEQYF. The CDR3 DNA reads TGTGCCAGCAGAAGTCCGGGACAGTTCGCGTACGAGCAGTACTTC. The full variable domain, completed using reference TRBV2 and TRBJ2-7, is EPEVTQTPSHQVTQMGQEVILRCVPISNHLYFYWYRQILGQKVEFLVSFYNNEISEKSEIFDDQFSVERPDGSNFTLKIRSTKLEDSAMYFCASRSPGQFAYEQYFGPGTRLTVT.

This clone was picked up a small number of times. The rearrangement uses TRBV6-5 and TRBJ1-2, with 8 bases matching TRBD1. CDR1 MNHEY and CDR2 SVGAGI come from the germline V gene. V lost 4 bases to trimming and J lost 4 bases; unmatched junction nucleotides: 14. This CDR3 spans 17 amino acids. The CDR3 DNA is TGTGCCAGCAGTTTCCAAAAAGGACAGGGAACGATCTATGGCTACACCTTC. Translating gives CASSFQKGQGTIYGYTF.

This clone was counted a few times. J is TRBJ1-5 and V is TRBV28, with TRBD1 matching 10 bases. Trimming at V came to 3 bases and at J to 1 base, leaving 3 bases not matched to a gene. Per germline, CDR1 MDHEN and CDR2 SYDVKM. The CDR3 consists of 16 residues. This CDR3 is CASSLGTGVSNQPQHF. CDR3 in DNA: TGTGCCAGCAGTTTGGGGACAGGGGTAAGCAATCAGCCCCAGCATTTT.

This clone has a handful of counts. The chain uses TRBV2 and TRBJ1-5; no definite D call. Germline V gene sequence: CDR1 SNHLY, CDR2 FYNNEI. V dropped 7 bases and J dropped 0 bases, with 7 bases sitting between them. The CDR3 covers 13 residues. The CDR3 DNA sequence: TGTGCCAGCAAAGTTTATAGCAATCAGCCCCAGCATTTT. Translated: CASKVYSNQPQHF.

On this clone: A junction end diverges from the germline sequence, so it may reflect a read error. Other DNA sequences from this sample encode an identical CDR3 as well. The V gene is TRBV29-1, the J gene TRBJ1-1; no reliable D call. The CDR3 is 10 residues long. Germline-derived CDR1 and CDR2 are SQVTM and ANQGSEA. The CDR3 is CSGQNTEAFF. CDR3 DNA sequence: TGCAGCGGGCAGAACACTGAAGCCTTCTTT.

This clone is labeled as medium-sized. V is TRBV10-3 and J is TRBJ1-2; the match to TRBD1 covers 10 bases. Trimming removed 2 bases from V and 0 bases from J; junction bases left unmatched: 3. The germline gives CDR1 ENHRY, CDR2 SYGVKD. The length of the CDR3 is 16 residues. The CDR3 sequence: CAISERDRGTNYGYTF. CDR3 sequence (DNA): TGTGCCATCAGTGAGAGGGACAGGGGAACTAACTATGGCTACACCTTC.

The rearrangement links TRBV5-4 to TRBJ1-2; tentatively, D is TRBD1 (6 bases). The germline V gene encodes CDR1 SGHNT and CDR2 YYREEE (reference sequence). The CDR3 runs to 15 residues. V lost 1 base to trimming and J lost 0 bases, with 10 bases between them. The CDR3 nucleotides are TGTGCCAGCAGCTTGCGGGACATCCCTAACTATGGCTACACCTTC. This encodes CASSLRDIPNYGYTF.

The table lists this clone with a few counts. A much larger clone differs by one base, so this may be a read error. V and J are TRBV29-1 and TRBJ2-6; no definite D call. CDR1 and CDR2 from the germline V gene are SQVTM and ANQGSEA. This CDR3 is 13 amino acids long. The CDR3 loop reads CIVDPAGANVLTF. The DNA for the CDR3 is TGCATCGTTGACCCCGCTGGGGCCAACGTCCTGACTTTC.

This clone was observed at least ten times. The chain has TRBV5-4 and TRBJ1-1; no definite D call. Germline CDR1 reads SGHNT; CDR2 reads YYREEE (reference sequence). V was trimmed by 1 base and J by 1 base, leaving 5 bases between them. The CDR3 runs to 13 residues. CDR3 DNA sequence: TGTGCCAGCAGCTTGTGGACGAACACTGAAGCTTTCTTT. It encodes CASSLWTNTEAFF.

This clone was seen many times. This chain connects TRBV30 to TRBJ2-5; a possible D gene is TRBD1 (5 bases). Trimming removed 7 bases from V and 7 bases from J, with 22 bases in between. This CDR3 region has 14 residues. Per the germline V gene, CDR1 is GTSNPN and CDR2 is SVGIG (reference sequence). Here the CDR3 DNA reads TGTGCCTACTCCCTAGGGGCTTCCGAAGGGACCCAGTACTTC. It codes for CAYSLGASEGTQYF.

This chain connects TRBV3-1 to TRBJ2-7; TRBD2 is a possible D gene (5 bases). Germline-derived CDR1 and CDR2 are LGHDT and YNNKEL (reference sequence). CDR3 length equals 11 residues. Trimming took off 1 base at V and 7 bases at J, with 5 bases between the two ends. The chain's CDR3 is CASSQGGEQYF. CDR3 in DNA: TGTGCCAGCAGCCAAGGAGGGGAGCAGTACTTC.

This sequence joins TRBV7-2 and TRBJ1-3, with D possibly TRBD1 on 5 matching bases. The CDR3 has 15 amino acids. V dropped 1 base and J dropped 2 bases, with 9 bases sitting between them. CDR1 is SGHTA and CDR2 is FQGNSA in the germline V gene. The CDR3 region is CASSLVARAGNTIYF. The CDR3 DNA reads TGTGCCAGCAGCTTAGTTGCCAGGGCTGGAAACACCATATATTTT.

This clone is categorized as medium-sized. The rearrangement uses TRBV7-2 and TRBJ1-1; D may be TRBD1 (5 bases). The CDR3 sequence is 15 residues long. V gave up 0 bases and J gave up 4 bases, with 12 bases separating them. Germline lookup yields CDR1 SGHTA and CDR2 FQGNSA. The DNA for the CDR3 is TGTGCCAGCAGCTTAGCGTTGGGGGGGATCACTGAAGCTTTCTTT. It encodes CASSLALGGITEAFF.

Sample share makes this clone medium-sized. The chain couples TRBV9 to TRBJ2-5; D is possibly TRBD1 or TRBD2 (5 bases each). The V end lost 0 bases, the J end lost 5 bases, and 14 bases lay between the germline ends. The CDR3 length is 15 residues. CDR1 is SGDLS, CDR2 YYNGEE, per germline. CDR3 region: CASSVGGTRPETQYF. The DNA for the CDR3 is TGTGCCAGCAGCGTAGGGGGGACGAGGCCTGAGACCCAGTACTTC.

V is TRBV20-1 and J is TRBJ2-7; 14 positions agree with TRBD2. With 5 bases clipped from V and 3 bases from J, the junction kept 12 bases outside the gene matches. Germline V lookup: CDR1 DFQATT, CDR2 SNEGSKA (reference sequence). The CDR3 sequence is 17 residues long. This CDR3 is CSAPNPGTSGSVYEQYF. The CDR3 region has the DNA TGCAGTGCTCCAAATCCCGGGACTAGCGGGAGTGTCTACGAGCAGTACTTC.

This clone was counted only a few times. The chain employs TRBV7-2 and TRBJ1-2, with D possibly TRBD1 on 6 matching bases. Germline V gene data show CDR1 as SGHTA and CDR2 as FQGNSA. Trimming removed 4 bases from V and 4 bases from J, with 10 bases in between. The CDR3 loop spans 13 amino acids. The CDR3 DNA sequence: TGTGCCAGCAGCTCAGGGGTTGGCTATGGCTACACCTTC. Amino acid sequence: CASSSGVGYGYTF.

In its sample, this clone was seen a few times. V is TRBV10-3 and J is TRBJ2-3; TRBD1 aligns across 10 bases. The V and J ends lost 7 bases and 2 bases, in that order; junction bases with no gene match: 9. Germline CDR1 and CDR2: ENHRY and SYGVKD. The CDR3 loop spans 16 amino acids. The CDR3 bases are TGTGCCATCACCGGGACAGGGGAGGGTCTCACAGATACGCAGTATTTT. This gives the protein CAITGTGEGLTDTQYF.

In this sample, this clone turned up many times. J is TRBJ1-4 and V is TRBV4-2, with 7 bases identical to TRBD1. V lost 3 bases and J lost 2; bases outside the gene matches: 12. The CDR3 length is 18 residues. Germline V CDR1 and CDR2: LGHNA, YNFKEQ. CDR3 DNA sequence: TGTGCCAGCAGCCAGGGGCGACAGGGCTTCACGACTAATGAAAAACTGTTTTTT. Protein product: CASSQGRQGFTTNEKLFF.

With regard to this clone: The CDR3 carries no conserved terminal phenylalanine or tryptophan, so it likely arises from a read error. This sequence joins TRBV10-3 and TRBJ2-1; D possibly corresponds to TRBD1 (7 bases). CDR3 length: 16 residues. Trimming left V 5 bases short and J 5 bases short, with 19 bases between. The germline V gene has CDR1 ENHRY and CDR2 SYGVKD. The CDR3 DNA reads as TGTGCCATCAGTTCCAGGGGGGATGGTGGGGACAATGAGCAGTTCTCC. The encoded protein is CAISSRGDGGDNEQFS.

By sample share, this clone is large (0.1 to 1%). This sequence joins TRBV6-5 and TRBJ2-7, with 8 bases that match TRBD2. With 2 bases clipped from V and 5 bases from J, the junction kept 8 bases outside the gene matches. This CDR3 has 15 amino acids. Germline-derived CDR1 and CDR2 are MNHEY and SVGAGI. The CDR3 sequence: CASSYVSGGKNEQYF. The CDR3 bases are TGTGCCAGCAGTTACGTATCGGGAGGGAAAAACGAGCAGTACTTC.

This clone was seen only a few times. The chain joins TRBV6-1 to TRBJ2-1; a weak D match, TRBD2 (5 bases). Germline assignment: CDR1 MNHNS and CDR2 SASEGT. The germline V and J ends were trimmed by 7 bases and 3 bases, with 13 bases remaining between them. The CDR3 covers 14 residues. The CDR3 DNA reads as TGTGCCAGCACCCCAGGACTGGACTACAATGAGCAGTTCTTC. This sequence encodes CASTPGLDYNEQFF.

With regard to this clone: One end of the junction fails to match germline, which may point to a read error. This chain uses TRBV11-1 with TRBJ2-1; TRBD2 agrees at 8 bases. CDR3 size: 16 residues. Germline V gene sequence: CDR1 SGHAT, CDR2 FQDESV (reference sequence). The CDR3 nucleotides read TGTGTCAGCAGCTTAGCGGGATATGGACTATCGGGGATCAAGTTCTTC. Amino acids: CVSSLAGYGLSGIKFF.

In its sample, this clone was seen a few times. This rearrangement joins TRBV18 to TRBJ1-2; 8 bases are a match to TRBD1. The CDR3 totals 12 residues. CDR1 is KGHSH and CDR2 is LQKENI in the germline V gene. V was pared by 6 bases and J by 6 bases, with 3 bases of the junction left unmatched. CDR3 protein: CASSGTGDGYTF. CDR3 bases: TGTGCCAGCTCCGGGACAGGCGATGGCTACACCTTC.

The chain couples TRBV7-9 to TRBJ1-2; D is unresolved. The CDR3 spans 15 residues. V was shortened by 6 bases and J by 1 base, with 15 bases between the two germline ends. Germline assignment: CDR1 SEHNR and CDR2 FQNEAQ (reference sequence). The CDR3 protein is CASSFYPGSNYGYTF. The CDR3 nucleotides are TGTGCCAGCAGTTTCTACCCCGGGAGTAACTATGGCTACACCTTC.

The chain combines TRBV6-6 with TRBJ1-5, with no clear D. Deletions cut 2 bases from V and 5 bases from J, with 10 bases between. Looked up from germline, CDR1 is MNHNY and CDR2 is SVGAGI (reference sequence). The CDR3 totals 14 residues. The CDR3 here is CASSYGKSYQPQHF. DNA of the CDR3: TGTGCCAGCAGTTACGGAAAATCTTATCAGCCCCAGCATTTT.

V and J are TRBV7-3 and TRBJ2-5; possible D gene TRBD2, 7 bases. The ends were cut back, 5 bases at V and 4 bases at J, with 17 bases in the middle. The CDR3 length is 15 residues. CDR1 and CDR2 from the germline V gene are SGHTA and FQGTGA. CDR3 sequence reads: CASSQLGGVAETQYF. The CDR3 DNA reads TGTGCCAGCAGCCAATTAGGGGGGGTTGCAGAGACCCAGTACTTC.

The chain combines TRBV11-2 with TRBJ2-7, with 9 bases aligning to TRBD2. The CDR3 runs to 15 residues. With 4 bases clipped from V and 7 bases from J, the junction kept 11 bases outside the gene matches. Germline V gene lookup returns CDR1 SGHAT and CDR2 FQNNGV. CDR3 DNA: TGTGCCAGCAGCTCGCTAGCGGGATCTACCCCGGAGCAGTACTTC. Protein: CASSSLAGSTPEQYF.

The gene calls are TRBV4-2 and TRBJ2-1; TRBD2 matches 7 bases. The CDR3 sequence is 15 residues long. With 3 bases clipped from V and 5 bases from J, the junction kept 7 bases outside the gene matches. Germline lookup yields CDR1 LGHNA and CDR2 YNFKEQ. CDR3 sequence: CASSHSSGPNNEQFF. For the CDR3, the DNA is TGTGCCAGCAGCCACAGTAGCGGGCCGAACAATGAGCAGTTCTTC.

This clone appeared a few times. This chain links TRBV6-2 or TRBV6-3 with TRBJ2-7; 9 nucleotides match TRBD2. Germline CDR1 reads MNHEY; CDR2 reads SVGEGT. Unmatched junction bases numbered 11, after V lost 4 bases and J lost 7 bases. The CDR3 length is 15 residues. The DNA for the CDR3 is TGTGCCAGCAGTTCCTCAGCCGGACTAGCGTCTGAGCAGTACTTC. It specifies CASSSSAGLASEQYF.